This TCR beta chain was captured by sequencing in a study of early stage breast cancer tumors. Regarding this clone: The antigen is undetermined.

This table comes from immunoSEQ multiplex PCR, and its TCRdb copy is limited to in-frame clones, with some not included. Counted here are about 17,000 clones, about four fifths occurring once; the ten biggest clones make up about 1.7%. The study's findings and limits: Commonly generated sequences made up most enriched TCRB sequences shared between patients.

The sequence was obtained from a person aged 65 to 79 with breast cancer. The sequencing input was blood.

The CDR3, as DNA: TGTGCCAGCAGGACAGGGGGAATTAACTATGGCTACACCTTC. Translated: CASRTGGINYGYTF. This chain uses TRBV27 with TRBJ1-2, with TRBD1 matching 9 bases. V lost 6 bases, J lost 1 base, and 3 bases stayed unmatched. CDR1 is MNHEY and CDR2 is SMNVEV in the germline V gene (reference sequence). The CDR3 spans 14 residues.